These 10 T cell receptor beta chains share one sample of origin, sequenced in a study of neurological immune-mediated disorders. TCRdb re-called the 5' RACE reads with MiXCR, one entry per CDR3 protein. The sample contains 66,000 or so distinct CDR3 sequences, approximately 5.2% of which appear only once. The sequenced sample consisted of PBMCs. Receptor source: a woman aged 30 to 39 with multiple sclerosis.

This clonotype was observed at least ten times. The CDR3 DNA reads as TGTGCCAGCGGCCTCGGCCTAGCGGGGCTTGTATTCTTAAATGAGCAGTTCTTC. Amino acids: CASGLGLAGLVFLNEQFF. The rearrangement links TRBV21-1 to TRBJ2-1; TRBD2 reflects the table's D call only, with no check against the DNA. TRBV21-1 is an annotated pseudogene. CDR3 length: 18 residues.

This clonotype was observed at least ten times. The CDR3 here is CSASPGQGARETQYF. The CDR3 DNA reads TGCAGTGCTAGCCCCGGACAGGGGGCACGGGAGACCCAGTACTTC. This chain uses TRBV20-1 with TRBJ2-5; the match to TRBD1 covers 11 bases. Germline V gene data show CDR1 as DFQATT and CDR2 as SNEGSKA (reference sequence). There are 15 residues in the CDR3. Trimming removed 3 bases from V and 5 bases from J; junction bases left unmatched: 8.

This clonotype occurred many times. The chain combines TRBV12-3 or TRBV12-4 with TRBJ1-2; 7 nucleotides agree with TRBD1. Trimming took 4 bases from V and 3 from J; bases not matched to a gene: 8. The CDR3 covers 15 residues. This CDR3 reads CASSSTRQGYYGYTF. CDR3 bases: TGTGCCAGCAGTTCAACCAGACAGGGATACTATGGCTACACCTTC.

This clonotype was seen repeatedly, ten times or more. The chain joins TRBV5-1 to TRBJ2-5, with 7 bases that match TRBD2. After removal of 3 bases from V and 5 bases from J, the junction contained 4 bases not matched to a gene. Germline CDR1 is SGHRS and CDR2 is YFSETQ. There are 13 residues in the CDR3. The CDR3 loop is CASSWGGLETQYF. The CDR3 DNA is TGCGCCAGCAGCTGGGGGGGACTGGAGACCCAGTACTTC.

Many counts were recorded for this clonotype. The CDR3 protein is CASSFNSVDLGGYTF. As DNA, the CDR3 is TGCGCCAGCAGCTTTAACAGTGTAGATCTAGGTGGCTACACCTTC. The V call is TRBV5-1, the J call TRBJ1-2; D is ambiguous. Germline loops: CDR1 SGHRS, CDR2 YFSETQ. V gave up 2 bases and J gave up 7 bases, with 18 bases separating them. This CDR3 is 15 amino acids long.

This clonotype has at least ten counts. V and J are TRBV4-1 and TRBJ2-2, with 10 bases lining up with TRBD2. The V gene end was trimmed by 6 bases and the J gene end by 1 base; junction bases not matched to a gene: 8. CDR3 length: 17 amino acids. Germline loops: CDR1 MGHRA, CDR2 YSYEKL. The CDR3 region is CASSQITSGVNTGELFF. The CDR3 region has the DNA TGCGCCAGCAGTCAAATAACTAGCGGGGTGAACACCGGGGAGCTGTTTTTT.

In its sample, this clonotype was seen many times. This chain uses TRBV19 with TRBJ1-5, with unresolved D. The CDR3 runs 12 residues. Germline V CDR1 and CDR2: LNHDA, SQIVND (reference sequence). Trimming removed 3 bases at V and 6 bases at J, with 6 bases between. The CDR3 DNA follows: TGTGCCAGTAGTATGTGGAGTCAGCCCCAGCATTTT. Translation: CASSMWSQPQHF.

This clonotype was counted ten times or more. The gene calls are TRBV5-1 and TRBJ1-2; D ambiguous. The V end was cut by 0 bases, the J end by 0 bases, with 18 bases between. The V gene's germline CDR1 is SGHRS and CDR2 YFSETQ. CDR3 length: 18 amino acids. CDR3 loop: CASSLEERRLKPNYGYTF. The CDR3 DNA follows: TGCGCCAGCAGCTTGGAAGAGAGAAGGTTAAAGCCTAACTATGGCTACACCTTC. The full variable domain, with the rest looked up from reference TRBV5-1 and TRBJ1-2, is KAGVTQTPRYLIKTRGQQVTLSCSPISGHRSVSWYQQTPGQGLQFLFEYFSETQRNKGNFPGRFSGRQFSNSRSEMNVSTLELGDSALYLCASSLEERRLKPNYGYTFGSGTRLTVV.

The table lists this clonotype with a few counts. The chain has TRBV30 and TRBJ1-5; D is perhaps TRBD1 (5 bases). Germline CDR1 reads GTSNPN; CDR2 reads SVGIG (reference sequence). Between the trimmed V and J ends, which lost 2 bases and 5 bases, there was a span of 22 bases. This CDR3 comprises 17 residues. The CDR3 nucleotides are TGTGCCTGGAGTTCGGAAGGGGCAGGACCTTTGGATCAGCCCCAGCATTTT. Amino acids: CAWSSEGAGPLDQPQHF.

At least ten counts were recorded for this clonotype. This chain connects TRBV12-3 or TRBV12-4 to TRBJ1-6; perhaps TRBD1 as D (5 bases). The CDR3 extends over 14 amino acids. Trimming took off 5 bases at V and 6 bases at J, with 11 bases between the two ends. CDR3 amino acids: CASSRTRSNSPLHF. The CDR3, as DNA: TGTGCCAGCAGTCGGACAAGGTCTAATTCACCCCTCCACTTT.